These 23 T cell receptor beta chains were sequenced from one sample in a study of monozygotic twins with inflammatory bowel disease (dated by TCRdb to the late 2010s). Libraries were constructed by 5' RACE. Reads for this sample came from an Illumina HiSeq 2500. TCRdb reprocessed the reads, and each CDR3 protein sequence is entered once, without DNA. The record for this sample contains roughly 160,000 distinct CDR3 sequences. The ten largest clones represent 2% to 3% of the sample. Sequenced sample: blood. These receptors all come from a human donor with ulcerative colitis or Crohn's disease, or a healthy co-twin of an affected twin (not recorded which).

The rearrangement joins TRBV7-8 to TRBJ2-1; with no DNA, the TCRdb D assignment of TRBD2 cannot be verified. The CDR3 has 14 residues. Germline lookup yields CDR1 SGHVS and CDR2 FQNEAQ. The CDR3 is CASSRTTRINEQFF.

V and J are TRBV7-6 and TRBJ1-4. From germline, CDR1 is SGHVS and CDR2 FNYEAQ. The CDR3 has 16 amino acids. The CDR3 here is CASSQGGVGTNEKLFF.

The genes are TRBV5-4 and TRBJ1-6; TCRdb reports TRBD1, a call that lacks DNA to check it against. In germline, CDR1 is SGHNT, CDR2 YYREEE (reference sequence). CDR3 length equals 15 residues. Here the CDR3 reads CACSFEGARGSPLHF.

The V call is TRBV5-1, the J call TRBJ2-4; TCRdb proposes TRBD1, but this gene call is untestable without DNA. The CDR3 is made up of 16 amino acids. In germline, CDR1 is SGHRS, CDR2 YFSETQ. The CDR3 loop reads CASSSWGGLAKNIQYF. Variable domain in full (rest from reference TRBV5-1 and TRBJ2-4): KAGVTQTPRYLIKTRGQQVTLSCSPISGHRSVSWYQQTPGQGLQFLFEYFSETQRNKGNFPGRFSGRQFSNSRSEMNVSTLELGDSALYLCASSSWGGLAKNIQYFGAGTRLSVL.

This chain links TRBV20-1 with TRBJ2-1; without DNA, the TCRdb call of TRBD1 cannot be checked. Germline CDR1 is DFQATT and CDR2 is SNEGSKA (reference sequence). There are 13 residues in the CDR3. CDR3: CSARGGNYNEQFF.

The chain links TRBV12-3 or TRBV12-4 to TRBJ2-7; TCRdb calls TRBD1, which cannot be checked without DNA. The CDR3 contains 14 residues. Here the CDR3 reads CASSGQGAAYEQYF.

The CDR3 loop is CASSLVPGGLEETQYF. The rearrangement uses TRBV7-9 and TRBJ2-5; the TCRdb D gene call, TRBD1, has no DNA to confirm it. CDR1 and CDR2 (germline): SEHNR, FQNEAQ (reference sequence). The CDR3 length is 16 residues.

The chain joins TRBV12-3 or TRBV12-4 to TRBJ2-1; TCRdb lists TRBD2, though no DNA is available to test this call. The CDR3 is 17 residues long. Here the CDR3 reads CASSFPLGGRTYNEQFF.

J is TRBJ2-1 and V is TRBV12-3 or TRBV12-4; absent DNA, TCRdb's TRBD2 call cannot be checked. CDR3 length equals 13 residues. The CDR3 is CASRTSSGGEQFF.

This rearrangement joins TRBV20-1 to TRBJ2-1; TCRdb proposes TRBD1, but this gene call is untestable without DNA. Per germline, CDR1 DFQATT and CDR2 SNEGSKA (reference sequence). The CDR3 runs 14 residues. The CDR3 is CSARGDISYNEQFF.

The rearrangement links TRBV7-6 to TRBJ1-1; there is no DNA to check the TCRdb D call of TRBD1. This CDR3 contains 18 residues. Per the germline V gene, CDR1 is SGHVS and CDR2 is FNYEAQ. Here the CDR3 reads CASSLGGTGRLLDTEAFF.

This chain joins TRBV5-1 and TRBJ2-3. The germline gives CDR1 SGHRS, CDR2 YFSETQ. The CDR3 has 15 amino acids. Here the CDR3 reads CASSFQPKGTDTQYF.

V is TRBV4-1 and J is TRBJ1-4; TCRdb designates TRBD1, a call that cannot be tested without DNA. Germline V gene sequence: CDR1 MGHRA, CDR2 YSYEKL. The CDR3 extends over 16 amino acids. CDR3 in amino acids: CASLPGQVMANEKLFF.

J is TRBJ2-1 and V is TRBV28; TCRdb's D call, TRBD2, is unchecked because there is no DNA. Germline-derived CDR1 and CDR2 are MDHEN and SYDVKM. This CDR3 region has 13 residues. The CDR3 sequence: CASSRTFYNEQFF.

The rearrangement joins TRBV20-1 to TRBJ1-1; lacking DNA, the TRBD1 call made by TCRdb goes unchecked. Germline-derived CDR1 and CDR2 are DFQATT and SNEGSKA (reference sequence). This CDR3 spans 12 amino acids. The CDR3: CSAHRAGTEAFF.

The chain carries TRBV7-3 and TRBJ2-3; TCRdb selects TRBD1, and the lack of DNA leaves this call unchecked. Germline-derived CDR1 and CDR2 are SGHTA and FQGTGA. CDR3 length: 15 amino acids. The CDR3 region is CASSAANGDADTQYF.

V gene TRBV20-1 combines with J gene TRBJ2-7; TCRdb returns TRBD1, unconfirmable since there is no DNA. Germline V gene data show CDR1 as DFQATT and CDR2 as SNEGSKA (reference sequence). The CDR3 is made up of 14 amino acids. CDR3 loop: CSARDRDTIYEQYF.

CDR3 sequence: CASSFYPDPISYEQYF. V and J are TRBV7-6 and TRBJ2-7; TCRdb reports TRBD2, a call that lacks DNA to check it against. Per germline, CDR1 SGHVS and CDR2 FNYEAQ. This CDR3 has 16 amino acids.

This chain links TRBV20-1 with TRBJ2-1; TCRdb reports TRBD2, a call that lacks DNA to check it against. The CDR3 totals 14 residues. Germline CDR1 is DFQATT and CDR2 is SNEGSKA (reference sequence). The CDR3 is CSARDLLAGGEQFF.

The V gene is TRBV5-1, the J gene TRBJ2-2. This CDR3 comprises 14 residues. The V gene's germline CDR1 is SGHRS and CDR2 YFSETQ. CDR3 protein: CASSLEAGTGELFF.

The chain links TRBV10-3 to TRBJ2-3; TCRdb designates TRBD2, a call that cannot be tested without DNA. CDR1 ENHRY and CDR2 SYGVKD come from the germline V gene. This CDR3 is built from 18 residues. The CDR3 sequence: CAISATTGTSGRRDTQYF.

This chain uses TRBV7-2 with TRBJ1-4; TCRdb calls TRBD1, which cannot be checked without DNA. The germline V gene has CDR1 SGHTA and CDR2 FQGNSA. CDR3 length equals 15 residues. CDR3 sequence: CASSTYRGANEKLFF.

The rearrangement uses TRBV28 and TRBJ2-7. Germline V gives CDR1 MDHEN, CDR2 SYDVKM. The CDR3 is 12 amino acids. CDR3 sequence reads: CASMGATYEQYF.